The 16 T cell receptor beta chains below all came from one sample that was sequenced in a study of blood T cell repertoires in COVID-19. Assay used: immunoSEQ multiplex PCR; TCRdb lists only in-frame clones, some missing. The repertoire consists of some 140,000 clones, with more than 75% occurring once and the leading ten covering around 2.3%. Sequenced material: peripheral blood. All receptors come from a man aged 50-60 years with active COVID-19.

The CDR3 spells CASSSPGSPLHF. CDR3 DNA sequence: TGTGCCAGCAGTTCTCCGGGTTCACCCCTCCACTTT. The gene calls are TRBV27 and TRBJ1-6; D gene uncertain. This CDR3 is built from 12 residues. V lost 4 bases to trimming and J lost 9 bases, with 7 bases between them. Germline CDR1 reads MNHEY; CDR2 reads SMNVEV (reference sequence).

The rearrangement links TRBV19 to TRBJ2-5; D not resolved. In germline, CDR1 is LNHDA, CDR2 SQIVND (reference sequence). V was shortened by 3 bases and J by 2 bases, with 19 bases between the two germline ends. The CDR3 is made up of 17 amino acids. The CDR3 DNA reads as TGTGCCAGTAGTATTCTCACCCGAGAAAATAAACAAGAGACCCAGTACTTC. This gives the protein CASSILTRENKQETQYF.

J is TRBJ1-1 and V is TRBV6-5; TRBD1 is a possible D gene (5 bases). V lost 2 bases and J lost 0, with 13 bases in between. The CDR3 has 16 amino acids. CDR1 is MNHEY, CDR2 SVGAGI, per germline. CDR3 amino acids: CASSYGQGGVNTEAFF. The CDR3 nucleotides are TGTGCCAGCAGTTACGGGCAGGGAGGCGTGAACACTGAAGCTTTCTTT.

In its sample, this clone was seen once. This chain uses TRBV5-6 with TRBJ2-5; D is unclear. Germline assignment: CDR1 SGHDT and CDR2 YYEEEE. CDR3 size: 14 residues. V was cut by 2 bases and J by 5 bases, with 13 bases left in between. CDR3 DNA: TGTGCCAGCAGCTTTCCCGAATTCGGGGAGACCCAGTACTTC. It specifies CASSFPEFGETQYF. Combining the CDR3 with reference TRBV5-6 and TRBJ2-5 gives the whole variable domain DAGVTQSPTHLIKTRGQQVTLRCSPKSGHDTVSWYQQALGQGPQFIFQYYEEEERQRGNFPDRFSGHQFPNYSSELNVNALLLGDSALYLCASSFPEFGETQYFGPGTRLLVL.

This clone came up once. The chain employs TRBV11-2 and TRBJ2-1; unclear D gene. The CDR3 has 11 residues. V shed 5 bases and J shed 10 bases, with 9 bases lying between them. The germline CDR1 and CDR2 sequences are SGHAT and FQNNGV. CDR3 nucleotide sequence: TGTGCCAGCAGCCTTCTAGTCGAGCAGTTCTTC. This encodes CASSLLVEQFF. The full variable domain, in which reference TRBV11-2 and TRBJ2-1 provide the parts outside the CDR3, is EAGVAQSPRYKIIEKRQSVAFWCNPISGHATLYWYQQILGQGPKLLIQFQNNGVVDDSQLPKDRFSAERLKGVDSTLKIQPAKLEDSAVYLCASSLLVEQFFGPGTRLTVL.

This chain uses TRBV12-3 or TRBV12-4 with TRBJ1-5; no reliable D call. With 5 bases removed from V and 1 base from J, the gap between germline ends came to 6 bases. CDR3 length equals 13 residues. CDR3 residues: CASSGLSNQPQHF. The CDR3 DNA sequence: TGTGCCAGCAGTGGGCTGAGCAATCAGCCCCAGCATTTT.

The rearrangement joins TRBV25-1 to TRBJ1-6; no reliable D call. The CDR3 extends over 13 amino acids. The germline V and J ends were trimmed by 0 bases and 8 bases, with 5 bases remaining between them. Germline values: CDR1 MGHDK, CDR2 SYGVNS. The CDR3 protein is CASSEYRDSPLHF. CDR3 nucleotides: TGTGCCAGCAGTGAATACCGGGATTCACCCCTCCACTTT.

The CDR3 nucleotides are TGTGCCAGCAGCCCCTCGGGGGGGTCAACTGAAGCTTTCTTT. This translates into CASSPSGGSTEAFF. This chain joins TRBV7-3 and TRBJ1-1; D may be TRBD1 (5 bases). V dropped 5 bases and J dropped 5 bases, with 15 bases sitting between them. The CDR3 is 14 residues long. Germline CDR1 SGHTA, CDR2 FQGTGA. Full variable domain (remainder filled in from reference TRBV7-3 and TRBJ1-1): GAGVSQTPSNKVTEKGKYVELRCDPISGHTALYWYRQSLGQGPEFLIYFQGTGAADDSGLPNDRFFAVRPEGSVSTLKIQRTERGDSAVYLCASSPSGGSTEAFFGQGTRLTVV.

The chain carries TRBV3-1 (or the pseudogene TRBV3-2) and TRBJ1-2; unclear D gene. Deletions cut 2 bases from V and 6 bases from J, with 7 bases between. Per germline, CDR1 LGHDT and CDR2 YNNKEL (reference sequence). The CDR3 runs to 12 residues. The CDR3 sequence is CASSQLEDGYTF. The CDR3 region has the DNA TGTGCCAGCAGCCAACTGGAGGATGGCTACACCTTC.

The DNA of the CDR3 is TGTGCTAGTGGTTTGGTACTCGGTCAGGGTGTCGAAGCTTTCTTT. Amino acid sequence: CASGLVLGQGVEAFF. This sequence joins TRBV12-5 and TRBJ1-1; tentatively, D is TRBD1 (5 bases). This CDR3 region has 15 residues. The V end was cut by 0 bases, the J end by 8 bases, with 16 bases between. In germline, CDR1 is LGHNT, CDR2 FRNRAP. The full variable domain, completed using reference TRBV12-5 and TRBJ1-1, is DARVTQTPRHKVTEMGQEVTMRCQPILGHNTVFWYRQTMMQGLELLAYFRNRAPLDDSGMPKDRFSAEMPDATLATLKIQPSEPRDSAVYFCASGLVLGQGVEAFFGQGTRLTVV.

The V call is TRBV5-1, the J call TRBJ1-1; D gene unclear. Germline loops: CDR1 SGHRS, CDR2 YFSETQ. V was shortened by 7 bases and J by 1 base, with 8 bases between the two germline ends. The CDR3 totals 12 residues. The CDR3 DNA reads TGCGCCAGCGGACGGGAGAACACTGAAGCTTTCTTT. Translated, it gives CASGRENTEAFF. Together with reference TRBV5-1 and TRBJ1-1, the CDR3 gives the full variable domain: KAGVTQTPRYLIKTRGQQVTLSCSPISGHRSVSWYQQTPGQGLQFLFEYFSETQRNKGNFPGRFSGRQFSNSRSEMNVSTLELGDSALYLCASGRENTEAFFGQGTRLTVV.

This chain connects TRBV5-1 to TRBJ1-3; 8 bases agree with TRBD1. Germline V gives CDR1 SGHRS, CDR2 YFSETQ. V dropped 4 bases and J dropped 4; count of bases not matched to a gene: 13. The CDR3 is 17 amino acids. CDR3 protein: CASSTGQGGSKGNTIYF. CDR3 in DNA: TGCGCCAGCAGCACCGGACAGGGAGGGTCGAAAGGAAACACCATATATTTT.

This chain links TRBV15 with TRBJ1-6; D remains unclear. V was trimmed by 1 base and J by 7 bases, leaving 11 bases between them. Germline CDR1 reads LNHNV; CDR2 reads YYDKDF (reference sequence). The CDR3 runs 15 residues. The CDR3 coding sequence is TGTGCCACCAGCAGAGGGGAGCTACAGAATTCACCCCTCCACTTT. Protein product: CATSRGELQNSPLHF.

The table lists this clone with a count of one. J is TRBJ1-1 and V is TRBV5-6; a possible D gene is TRBD1 (6 bases). Trimming stripped 1 base from V and 1 base from J, with 11 bases between. Germline CDR1 and CDR2: SGHDT and YYEEEE. CDR3 length: 15 amino acids. The CDR3 loop reads CASSLWGTRNTEAFF. DNA of the CDR3: TGTGCCAGCAGCTTGTGGGGGACAAGGAACACTGAAGCTTTCTTT. The whole variable domain, remainder taken from reference TRBV5-6 and TRBJ1-1, is DAGVTQSPTHLIKTRGQQVTLRCSPKSGHDTVSWYQQALGQGPQFIFQYYEEEERQRGNFPDRFSGHQFPNYSSELNVNALLLGDSALYLCASSLWGTRNTEAFFGQGTRLTVV.

This chain links TRBV19 with TRBJ2-7; a weak D match, TRBD1 (5 bases). There are 15 residues in the CDR3. Trimming pared 5 bases from V and 3 bases from J, leaving 17 bases between. Germline V lookup: CDR1 LNHDA, CDR2 SQIVND (reference sequence). The CDR3 is CASSPHRTLRYEQYF. The CDR3 DNA reads as TGTGCCAGTAGTCCACATAGGACACTCCGCTACGAGCAGTACTTC. Looking up the rest from reference TRBV19 and TRBJ2-7 gives the full variable domain: DGGITQSPKYLFRKEGQNVTLSCEQNLNHDAMYWYRQDPGQGLRLIYYSQIVNDFQKGDIAEGYSVSREKKESFPLTVTSAQKNPTAFYLCASSPHRTLRYEQYFGPGTRLTVT.

The J gene is TRBJ2-3, the V gene TRBV6-5, with TRBD2 matching over 8 bases. The CDR3 totals 15 residues. CDR1 is MNHEY, CDR2 SVGAGI, per germline. After removal of 6 bases from V and 1 base from J, the junction contained 6 bases not matched to a gene. CDR3 nucleotides: TGTGCCAGCAGGGACCATAGCGGGGGCACAGATACGCAGTATTTT. It specifies CASRDHSGGTDTQYF.